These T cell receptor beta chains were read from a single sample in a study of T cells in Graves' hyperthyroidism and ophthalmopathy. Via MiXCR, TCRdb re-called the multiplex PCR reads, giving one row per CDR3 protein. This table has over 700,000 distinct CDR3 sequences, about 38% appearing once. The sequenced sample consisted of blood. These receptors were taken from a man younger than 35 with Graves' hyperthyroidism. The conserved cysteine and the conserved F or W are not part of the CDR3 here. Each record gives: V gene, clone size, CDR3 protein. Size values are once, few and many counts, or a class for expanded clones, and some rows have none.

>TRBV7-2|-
ASSSVAGQCNEKLF
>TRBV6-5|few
ASLPGQASINQPQH
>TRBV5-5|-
ASRWDRRPEAF
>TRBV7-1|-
ASSIRRTGANVLT
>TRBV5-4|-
ASSWDRWAF
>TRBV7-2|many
ASSLSTGVGYGYT
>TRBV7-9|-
ASSLDRGLGPLH
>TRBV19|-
ASSITGNSGANVLT
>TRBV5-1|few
ASSLTIPGLNTEAF
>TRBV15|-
ATSRDRQGSGSANVLT
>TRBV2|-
ASSDWRGSTGELF
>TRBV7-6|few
ASAGAEGEKLF
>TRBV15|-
ATSRALAGNNEQF
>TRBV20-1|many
SARASGGLSGANVLT
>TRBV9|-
ASSGGTGTTTNEKLF
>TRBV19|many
ASSQIQGVGQPQH
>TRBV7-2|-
ASSFWTGGALYT
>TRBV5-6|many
ASSLGDRNNSPLH
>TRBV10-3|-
ATGTGGIELEAF
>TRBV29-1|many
SVERTGTTGELF
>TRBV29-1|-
SVDWGQETQY
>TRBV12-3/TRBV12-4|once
ASSLGLQLF
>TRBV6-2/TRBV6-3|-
ASSSSEEPQH
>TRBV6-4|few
ASSDSEGSLAF
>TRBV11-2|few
ASSLEGRRGTEAF
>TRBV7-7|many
ASSLTGTSGVETQY
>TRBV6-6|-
ASRNRGTGHGYT
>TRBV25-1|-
ASSESWTQGAGDEKLF
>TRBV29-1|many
SVSPNGEAF
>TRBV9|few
ASSERDSWGNTEAF
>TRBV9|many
ASSSRGDQPQH
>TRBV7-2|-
ASSPRGAIETQY
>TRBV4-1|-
ASSQDSQQNYGYT
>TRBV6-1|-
ASRPIGLISYEQY
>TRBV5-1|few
ASSIGTGTTNEKLF
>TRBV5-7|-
ASSSGQGPCYGYT
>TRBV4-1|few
ASSQPWENTEAF
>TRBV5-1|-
ASSPSETEAF